This T cell receptor beta chain is from a study of blood T cells in healthy people across ages. Deletions cut 3 bases from V and 4 bases from J, with 10 bases between. The CDR3 is 13 amino acids. Germline-derived CDR1 and CDR2 are DFQATT and SNEGSKA (reference sequence). Every donor gave 9 to 10 milliliters of peripheral blood. Per sample, extraction of total RNA gave at least 5.5 micrograms in every case. Through a sample-barcoded 5' primer and a J-beta primer mix, a second PCR was run for roughly 7 to 12 cycles. TCRdb reprocessed the 5' RACE reads with MiXCR, giving one entry per CDR3 protein. The table lists about 730,000 distinct CDR3 sequences, roughly 44% of them singletons, with 20% to 25% in the top ten.

This sequence was found in a woman in her sixties in good health. The sequenced sample was blood. This rearrangement joins TRBV20-1 to TRBJ1-5; D not resolved. CDR3 sequence (DNA): TGCAGTGCTAGGGTGGACGGGAATCAGCCCCAGCATTTT. This encodes CSARVDGNQPQHF.